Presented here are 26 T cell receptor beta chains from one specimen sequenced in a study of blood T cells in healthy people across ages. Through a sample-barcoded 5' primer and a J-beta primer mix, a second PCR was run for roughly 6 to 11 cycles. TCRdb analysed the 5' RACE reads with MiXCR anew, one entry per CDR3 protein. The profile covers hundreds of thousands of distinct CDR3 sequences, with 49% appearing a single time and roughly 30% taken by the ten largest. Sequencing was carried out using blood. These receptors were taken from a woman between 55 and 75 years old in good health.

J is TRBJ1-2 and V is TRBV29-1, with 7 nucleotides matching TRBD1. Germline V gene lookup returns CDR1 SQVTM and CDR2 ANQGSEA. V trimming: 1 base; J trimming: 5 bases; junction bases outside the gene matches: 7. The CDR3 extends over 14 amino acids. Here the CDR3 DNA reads TGCAGCGTTGAAGGCAGAGAGACAGGGTATGGCTACACCTTC. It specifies CSVEGRETGYGYTF.

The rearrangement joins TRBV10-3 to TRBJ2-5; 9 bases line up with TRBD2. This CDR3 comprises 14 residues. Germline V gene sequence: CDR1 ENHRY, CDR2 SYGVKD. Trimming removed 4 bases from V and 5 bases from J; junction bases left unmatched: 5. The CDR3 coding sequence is TGTGCCATCAGTGGCGGGAGGGCCGGGGAGACCCAGTACTTC. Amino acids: CAISGGRAGETQYF.

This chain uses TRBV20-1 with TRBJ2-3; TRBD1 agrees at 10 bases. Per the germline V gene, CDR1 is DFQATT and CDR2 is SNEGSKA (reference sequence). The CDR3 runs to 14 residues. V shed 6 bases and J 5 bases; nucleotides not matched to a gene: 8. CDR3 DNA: TGCAGTGCCCTGACAGGGGGCGCGGAAGATACGCAGTATTTT. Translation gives CSALTGGAEDTQYF.

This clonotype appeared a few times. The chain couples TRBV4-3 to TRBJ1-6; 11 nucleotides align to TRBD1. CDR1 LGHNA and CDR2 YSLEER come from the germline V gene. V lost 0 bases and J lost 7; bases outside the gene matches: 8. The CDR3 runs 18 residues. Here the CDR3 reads CASSQDVGTGGYNSPLHF. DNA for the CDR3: TGCGCCAGCAGCCAAGATGTAGGGACAGGGGGATACAATTCACCCCTCCACTTT.

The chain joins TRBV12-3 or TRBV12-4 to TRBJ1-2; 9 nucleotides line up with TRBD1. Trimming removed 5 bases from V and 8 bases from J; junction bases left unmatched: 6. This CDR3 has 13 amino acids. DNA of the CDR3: TGTGCCAGCAGTGTGGACAGGGGAGACGGCTACACCTTC. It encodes CASSVDRGDGYTF.

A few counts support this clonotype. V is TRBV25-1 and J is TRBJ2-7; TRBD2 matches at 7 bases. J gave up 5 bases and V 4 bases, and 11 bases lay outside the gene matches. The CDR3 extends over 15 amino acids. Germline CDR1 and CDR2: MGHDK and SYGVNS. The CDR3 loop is CASSAGEGTIHEQYF. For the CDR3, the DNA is TGTGCCAGCAGTGCTGGGGAGGGCACAATCCACGAGCAGTACTTC.

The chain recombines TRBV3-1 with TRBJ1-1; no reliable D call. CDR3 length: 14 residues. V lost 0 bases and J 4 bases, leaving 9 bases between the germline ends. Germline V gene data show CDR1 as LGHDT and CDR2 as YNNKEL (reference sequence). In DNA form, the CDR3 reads TGTGCCAGCAGCCAAGATATCACAGTCACTGAAGCTTTCTTT. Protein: CASSQDITVTEAFF.

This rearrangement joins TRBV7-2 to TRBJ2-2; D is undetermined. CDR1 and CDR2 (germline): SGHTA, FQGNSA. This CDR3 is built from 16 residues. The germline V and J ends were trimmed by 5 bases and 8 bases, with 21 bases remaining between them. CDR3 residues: CASSSRIVLTAGELFF. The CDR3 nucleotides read TGTGCCAGCAGCAGCCGGATCGTCCTCACCGCTGGGGAGCTGTTTTTT.

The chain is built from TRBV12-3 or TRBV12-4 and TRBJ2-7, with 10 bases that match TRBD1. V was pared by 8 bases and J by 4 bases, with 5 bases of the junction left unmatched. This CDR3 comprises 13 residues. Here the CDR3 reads CASYEGQGYEQYF. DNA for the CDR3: TGTGCCAGCTATGAGGGACAGGGGTACGAGCAGTACTTC.

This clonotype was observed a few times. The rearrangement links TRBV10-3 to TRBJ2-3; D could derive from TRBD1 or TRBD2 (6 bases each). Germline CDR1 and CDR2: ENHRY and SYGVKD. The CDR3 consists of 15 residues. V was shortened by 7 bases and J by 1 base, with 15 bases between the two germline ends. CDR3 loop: CAINAQGGGTDTQYF. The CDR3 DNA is TGTGCCATCAATGCACAGGGAGGCGGCACAGATACGCAGTATTTT.

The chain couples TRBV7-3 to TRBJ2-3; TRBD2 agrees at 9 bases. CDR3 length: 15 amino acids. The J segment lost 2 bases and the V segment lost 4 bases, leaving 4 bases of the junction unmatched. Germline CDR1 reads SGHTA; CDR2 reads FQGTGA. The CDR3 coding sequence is TGTGCCAGCAGCTATAGCGGGAGCGTCACAGATACGCAGTATTTT. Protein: CASSYSGSVTDTQYF.

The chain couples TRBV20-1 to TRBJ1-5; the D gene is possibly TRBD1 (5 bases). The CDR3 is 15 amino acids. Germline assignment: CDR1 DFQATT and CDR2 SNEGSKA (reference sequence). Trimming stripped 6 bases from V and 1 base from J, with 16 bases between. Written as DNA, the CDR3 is TGCAGTGCAACCACGCCCCGGGACAGCAATCAGCCCCAGCATTTT. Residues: CSATTPRDSNQPQHF.

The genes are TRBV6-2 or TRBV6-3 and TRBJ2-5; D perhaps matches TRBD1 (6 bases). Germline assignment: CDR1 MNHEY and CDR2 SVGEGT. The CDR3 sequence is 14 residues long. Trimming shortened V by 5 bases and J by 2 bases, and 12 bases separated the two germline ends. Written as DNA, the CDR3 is TGTGCCAGCAGTCAACTTCAGGGGCAAGAGACCCAGTACTTC. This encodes CASSQLQGQETQYF.

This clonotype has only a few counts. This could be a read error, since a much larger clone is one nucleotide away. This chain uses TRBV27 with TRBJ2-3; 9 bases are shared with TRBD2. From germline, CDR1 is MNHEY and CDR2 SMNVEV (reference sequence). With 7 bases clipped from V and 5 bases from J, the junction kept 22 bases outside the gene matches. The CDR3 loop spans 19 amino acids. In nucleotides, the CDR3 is TGTGCCAGCACCACCGCGGGACTAGCATCCGCGAGGGGACAAGATACGCAGTATTTT. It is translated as CASTTAGLASARGQDTQYF.

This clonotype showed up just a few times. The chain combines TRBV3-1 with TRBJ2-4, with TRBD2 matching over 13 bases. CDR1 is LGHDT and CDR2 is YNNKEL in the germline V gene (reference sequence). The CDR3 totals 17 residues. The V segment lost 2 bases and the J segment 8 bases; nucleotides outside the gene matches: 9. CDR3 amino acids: CASSQRTSGRRADIQYF. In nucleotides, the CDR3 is TGTGCCAGCAGCCAAAGGACTAGCGGGAGAAGGGCGGACATTCAGTACTTC.

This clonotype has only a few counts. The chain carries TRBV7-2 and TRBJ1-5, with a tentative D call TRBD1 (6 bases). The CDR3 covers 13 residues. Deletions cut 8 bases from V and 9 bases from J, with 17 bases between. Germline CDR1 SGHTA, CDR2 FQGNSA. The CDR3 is CASRAETGAPQHF. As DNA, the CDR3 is TGTGCCAGCCGAGCAGAGACAGGAGCGCCCCAGCATTTT.

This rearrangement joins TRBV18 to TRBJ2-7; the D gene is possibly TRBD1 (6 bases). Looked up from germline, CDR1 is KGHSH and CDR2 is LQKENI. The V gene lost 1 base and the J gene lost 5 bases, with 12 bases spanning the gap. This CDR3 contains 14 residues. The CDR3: CASSPLDSRNEQYF. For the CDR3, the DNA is TGTGCCAGCTCACCACTGGACAGTCGCAACGAGCAGTACTTC.

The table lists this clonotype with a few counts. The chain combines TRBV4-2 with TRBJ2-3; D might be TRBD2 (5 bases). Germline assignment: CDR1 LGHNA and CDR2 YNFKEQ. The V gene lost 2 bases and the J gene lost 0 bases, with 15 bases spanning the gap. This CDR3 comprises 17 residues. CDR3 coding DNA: TGTGCCAGCAGCCAACGAAGAGCGGCGACTAGCACAGATACGCAGTATTTT. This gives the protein CASSQRRAATSTDTQYF.

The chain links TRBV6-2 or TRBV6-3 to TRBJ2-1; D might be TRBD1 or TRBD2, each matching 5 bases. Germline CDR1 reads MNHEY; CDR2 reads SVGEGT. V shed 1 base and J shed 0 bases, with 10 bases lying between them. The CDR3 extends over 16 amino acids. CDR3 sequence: CASSYWGRYSYNEQFF. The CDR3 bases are TGTGCCAGCAGTTACTGGGGACGGTACTCCTACAATGAGCAGTTCTTC.

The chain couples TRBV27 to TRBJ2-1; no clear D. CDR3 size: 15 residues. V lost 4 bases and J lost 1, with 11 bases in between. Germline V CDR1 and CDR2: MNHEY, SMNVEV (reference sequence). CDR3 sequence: CASSSSLGSYNEQFF. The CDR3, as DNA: TGTGCCAGCAGTTCCTCCCTTGGTTCCTACAATGAGCAGTTCTTC.

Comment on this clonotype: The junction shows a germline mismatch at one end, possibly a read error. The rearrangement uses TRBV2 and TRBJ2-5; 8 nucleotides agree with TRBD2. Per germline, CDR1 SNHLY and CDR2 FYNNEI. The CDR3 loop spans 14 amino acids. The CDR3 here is CTSRTTSGQETQYF. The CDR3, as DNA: TGTACCAGCAGGACAACTAGCGGACAAGAGACCCAGTACTTC. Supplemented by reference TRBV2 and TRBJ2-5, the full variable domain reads EPEVTQTPSHQVTQMGQEVILRCVPISNHLYFYWYRQILGQKVEFLVSFYNNEISEKSEIFDDQFSVERPDGSNFTLKIRSTKLEDSAMYFCTSRTTSGQETQYFGPGTRLLVL.

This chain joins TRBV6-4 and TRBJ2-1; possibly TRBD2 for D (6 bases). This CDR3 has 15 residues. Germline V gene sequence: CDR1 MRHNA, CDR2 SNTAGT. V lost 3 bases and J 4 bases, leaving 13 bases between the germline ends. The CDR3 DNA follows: TGTGCCAGCAGTGAGGAGGGCGGGACTTACAATGAGCAGTTCTTC. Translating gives CASSEEGGTYNEQFF.

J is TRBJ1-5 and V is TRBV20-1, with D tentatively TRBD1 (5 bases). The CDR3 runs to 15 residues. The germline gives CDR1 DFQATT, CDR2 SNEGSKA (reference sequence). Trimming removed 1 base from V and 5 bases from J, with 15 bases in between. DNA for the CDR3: TGCAGTGCTAGAGTCATTGGGGGGAACGATCAGCCCCAGCATTTT. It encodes CSARVIGGNDQPQHF.

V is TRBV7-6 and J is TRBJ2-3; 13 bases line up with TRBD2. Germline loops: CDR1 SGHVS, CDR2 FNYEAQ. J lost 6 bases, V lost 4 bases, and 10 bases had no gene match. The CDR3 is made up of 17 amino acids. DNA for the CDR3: TGTGCCAGCAGCTCCCTCCCCCCGACTAGCGGGAGGGATACGCAGTATTTT. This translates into CASSSLPPTSGRDTQYF.

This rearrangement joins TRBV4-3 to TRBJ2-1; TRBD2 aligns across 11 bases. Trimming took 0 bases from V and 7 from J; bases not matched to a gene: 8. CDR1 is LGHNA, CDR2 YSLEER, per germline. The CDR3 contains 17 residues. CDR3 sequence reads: CASSQDFLAGGYNEQFF. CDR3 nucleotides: TGCGCCAGCAGCCAAGATTTCCTAGCGGGAGGTTATAATGAGCAGTTCTTC.

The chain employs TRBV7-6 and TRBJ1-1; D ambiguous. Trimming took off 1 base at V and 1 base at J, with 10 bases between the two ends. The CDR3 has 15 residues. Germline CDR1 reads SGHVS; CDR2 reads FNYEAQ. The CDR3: CASSLGSAANTEAFF. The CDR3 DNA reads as TGTGCCAGCAGCTTAGGCTCTGCGGCGAACACTGAAGCTTTCTTT.